This T cell receptor (beta chain) is from a study of blood T cell repertoires in COVID-19. V gave up 4 bases and J gave up 4 bases, with 10 bases separating them. The CDR3 is made up of 13 amino acids. The assay was immunoSEQ multiplex PCR, and TCRdb's table has in-frame clones only and misses some. The table shows hundreds of thousands of clones, with 85% to 90% occurring only once. V and J are TRBV12-3 or TRBV12-4 and TRBJ1-1, with a tentative D call TRBD1 (5 bases). The TCR comes from a woman under 30 with acute COVID-19. The sequencing sample was made of PBMCs or T cells enriched from blood (not recorded which). The CDR3 sequence is CASSSTESTEAFF. CDR3 nucleotides: TGTGCCAGCAGTTCGACAGAAAGCACTGAAGCTTTCTTT.